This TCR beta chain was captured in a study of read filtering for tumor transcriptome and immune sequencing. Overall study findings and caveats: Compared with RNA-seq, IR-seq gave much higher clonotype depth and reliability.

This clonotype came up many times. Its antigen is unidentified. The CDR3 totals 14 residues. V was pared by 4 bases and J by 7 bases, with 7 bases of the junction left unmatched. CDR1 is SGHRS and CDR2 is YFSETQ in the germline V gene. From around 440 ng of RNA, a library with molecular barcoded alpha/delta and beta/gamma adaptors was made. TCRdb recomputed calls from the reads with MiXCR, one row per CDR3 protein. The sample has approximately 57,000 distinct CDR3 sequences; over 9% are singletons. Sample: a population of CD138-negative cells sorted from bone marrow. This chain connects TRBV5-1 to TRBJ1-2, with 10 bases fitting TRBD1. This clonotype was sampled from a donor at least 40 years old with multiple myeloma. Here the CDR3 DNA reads TGCGCCAGCAGCAGTGACAGGGGGCTAGGTGGCTACACCTTC. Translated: CASSSDRGLGGYTF.